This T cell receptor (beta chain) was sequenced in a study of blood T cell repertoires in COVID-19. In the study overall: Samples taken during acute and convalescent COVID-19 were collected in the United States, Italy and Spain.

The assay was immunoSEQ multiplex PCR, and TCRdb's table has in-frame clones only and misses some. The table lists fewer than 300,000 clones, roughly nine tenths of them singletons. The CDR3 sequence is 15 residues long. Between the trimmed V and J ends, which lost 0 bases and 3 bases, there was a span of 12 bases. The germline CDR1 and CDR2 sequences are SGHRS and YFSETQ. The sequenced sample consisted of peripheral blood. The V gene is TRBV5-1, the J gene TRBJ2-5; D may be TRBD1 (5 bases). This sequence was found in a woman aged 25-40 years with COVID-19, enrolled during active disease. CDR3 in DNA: TGCGCCAGCAGCTTGGCCCCAGGGTTAGAAGAGACCCAGTACTTC. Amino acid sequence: CASSLAPGLEETQYF.